The subject of this entry is one T cell receptor (beta chain). Its specificity is unknown. The sample is drawn from a study of cytomegalovirus exposure and HLA in healthy donors. Study-level points and caveats: DRB1 showed the most TCR associations and HLA-C the fewest in a later analysis, as rates varied by HLA locus. Later analysis identified a missense DCLRE1C variant that was linked to TCR beta V- and J-gene trimming. The study assumed roughly uniform donor sequencing depth for presence/absence analyses.

The primer mix had 60 Vbeta and 13 Jbeta primers. Method: immunoSEQ multiplex PCR; TCRdb's copy keeps in-frame clones and lacks some. There are approximately 210,000 clones in the sample, with roughly 0.89% held by the top ten. CDR3 length: 15 residues. Looked up from germline, CDR1 is MNHEY and CDR2 is SVGAGI. The V gene end was trimmed by 3 bases and the J gene end by 9 bases; junction bases not matched to a gene: 5. Sequencing was performed on PBMCs. The V gene is TRBV6-5, the J gene TRBJ1-6; 10 nucleotides agree with TRBD1. The TCR originated in a young woman in good health and CMV-seropositive. The CDR3 here is CASSYQGTGVSPLHF. CDR3 coding DNA: TGTGCCAGCAGTTATCAGGGGACAGGGGTTTCACCCCTCCACTTT.